Listed below are T cell receptor beta chains from one sample, sequenced in a study of T-cell reconstitution after alpha-beta-depleted transplantation in children. MiXCR, applied by TCRdb to the PCR reads, yields one record per CDR3 protein. Of around 600,000 distinct CDR3 sequences listed, roughly 17% were seen once; the top ten hold 0.9% to 1.2%. The sample consisted of PBMCs from the stem cell graft donor, taken from the stem cell graft. The source is a human donor who donated a stem cell graft to a child with acute myeloid leukemia. Each CDR3 is given with its conserved first and last residue. A D gene is named only where the DNA matches it firmly. Clone size is not always given. Where it is, it says once, few, many or a class for expanded clones.

NA,many,TRBJ2-7,TRBV6-5,CASSLGGTYSEQYF,TGTGCCAGCAGTTTGGGTGGAACCTACTCCGAGCAGTACTTC
TRBD2,many,TRBJ2-1,TRBV6-4,CASSEGLARHNEQFF,TGTGCCAGCAGTGAGGGACTAGCAAGGCACAATGAGCAGTTCTTC
NA,few,TRBJ1-1,TRBV25-1,CASSGHGQLNTEAFF,TGTGCCAGCAGTGGGCATGGGCAGTTGAACACTGAAGCTTTCTTT
NA,many,TRBJ2-1,TRBV20-1,CSASRGNSYNEQFF,TGCAGTGCTAGCAGGGGTAACTCCTACAATGAGCAGTTCTTC
NA,few,TRBJ2-5,TRBV6-5,CASSYSRGGETQYF,TGTGCCAGCAGTTACTCCCGGGGCGGGGAGACCCAGTACTTC
TRBD1,many,TRBJ1-2,TRBV6-5,CASSYSPDRGGGYTF,TGTGCCAGCAGTTACTCCCCGGACAGGGGAGGTGGCTACACCTTC
NA,NA,TRBJ2-1,TRBV12-3/TRBV12-4,CASSPEGLVNEQFF,TGTGCCAGCAGTCCTGAGGGTCTAGTCAATGAGCAGTTCTTC
TRBD1,NA,TRBJ2-3,TRBV20-1,CSARDPTWTGPTDTQYF,TGCAGTGCTAGAGACCCCACCTGGACAGGGCCCACAGATACGCAGTATTTT
TRBD2,NA,TRBJ2-4,TRBV5-1,CASSFRAGEAKNIQYF,TGCGCCAGCAGCTTTCGAGCGGGGGAGGCCAAAAACATTCAGTACTTC
TRBD1,many,TRBJ1-2,TRBV5-5,CASRSPGQGGGYTF,TGTGCCAGCAGATCTCCGGGACAGGGAGGAGGCTACACCTTC
NA,many,TRBJ1-1,TRBV7-2,CASSLGLFMNTEAFF,TGTGCCAGCAGCCTGGGCTTATTCATGAACACTGAAGCTTTCTTT
NA,many,TRBJ1-2,TRBV29-1,CSVEAVYAMRNGYTF,TGCAGCGTTGAAGCCGTATATGCAATGAGGAATGGCTACACCTTC
NA,many,TRBJ2-5,TRBV20-1,CSAKMGGGETQYF,TGCAGTGCTAAAATGGGAGGTGGTGAGACCCAGTACTTC
NA,NA,TRBJ2-7,TRBV27,CASKPLGSYEQYF,TGTGCCAGCAAACCCCTGGGGTCCTACGAGCAGTACTTC
NA,many,TRBJ2-5,TRBV6-5,CASSYSDRKYF,TGTGCCAGCAGTTACTCGGACAGAAAGTACTTC
NA,many,TRBJ1-4,TRBV29-1,CSAAGDGNEKLFF,TGCAGCGCTGCAGGGGACGGTAATGAAAAACTGTTTTTT
NA,NA,TRBJ1-1,TRBV11-2,CASRWPTEAFF,TGTGCCAGCAGGTGGCCCACTGAAGCTTTCTTT
NA,NA,TRBJ1-2,TRBV5-1,CASSRGHGDAYGYTF,TGCGCCAGCAGCCGGGGACACGGGGACGCCTATGGCTACACCTTC
NA,many,TRBJ1-2,TRBV29-1,CSVEGYSGYTF,TGCAGCGTTGAAGGATACAGCGGCTACACCTTC
TRBD2,NA,TRBJ2-5,TRBV20-1,CSASRAGGPQETQYF,TGCAGTGCTAGTCGGGCGGGGGGGCCACAAGAGACCCAGTACTTC
NA,few,TRBJ2-5,TRBV5-1,CASSRGTAETQYF,TGCGCCAGCAGCAGGGGGACCGCGGAGACCCAGTACTTC
NA,NA,TRBJ2-5,TRBV11-2,CASSLEGVRETQYF,TGTGCCAGCAGCTTAGAAGGGGTTCGGGAGACCCAGTACTTC
NA,NA,TRBJ2-7,TRBV6-2/TRBV6-3,CASSYSSNYEQYF,TGTGCCAGCAGTTACTCGTCTAACTACGAGCAGTACTTC
NA,NA,TRBJ2-7,TRBV5-5,CASSLGGAGGEQYF,TGTGCCAGCAGCTTGGGTGGGGCCGGAGGAGAGCAGTACTTC
TRBD1,many,TRBJ2-1,TRBV6-2/TRBV6-3,CASTIFRDRSSNEQFF,TGTGCCAGCACCATCTTCCGGGACAGGTCCTCCAATGAGCAGTTCTTC
TRBD2,NA,TRBJ2-5,TRBV20-1,CSARPSGGKETQYF,TGCAGTGCTCGCCCGAGCGGGGGTAAAGAGACCCAGTACTTC
NA,many,TRBJ1-1,TRBV9,CASSVLAEGSNTEAFF,TGTGCCAGCAGCGTATTAGCCGAGGGTTCGAACACTGAAGCTTTCTTT
NA,few,TRBJ1-6,TRBV20-1,CSAARDGRTGSPLHF,TGCAGTGCTGCTCGGGACGGCAGAACCGGTTCACCCCTCCACTTT
NA,NA,TRBJ1-4,TRBV5-1,CASSPGATELNEKLFF,TGCGCCAGCAGCCCGGGGGCCACAGAACTAAATGAAAAACTGTTTTTT
NA,NA,TRBJ2-3,TRBV27,CASTDYQGLASTDTQYF,TGTGCCAGCACCGACTACCAGGGACTCGCTAGCACAGATACGCAGTATTTT
NA,many,TRBJ2-5,TRBV6-1,CASSPLEQETQYF,TGTGCCAGCAGCCCACTAGAACAAGAGACCCAGTACTTC
TRBD1,many,TRBJ1-2,TRBV29-1,CSVGPPFEGARGYTF,TGCAGCGTGGGACCGCCCTTCGAGGGGGCGCGTGGCTACACCTTC
NA,NA,TRBJ2-7,TRBV21-1,CASSGRGAGAEQYF,TGTGCCAGCAGCGGCCGGGGAGCGGGAGCCGAGCAGTACTTC
NA,many,TRBJ1-1,TRBV12-3/TRBV12-4,CASSIRGAGTEAFF,TGTGCCAGCAGTATTCGGGGGGCAGGGACTGAAGCTTTCTTT
TRBD2,many,TRBJ2-3,TRBV13,CASSLLLAGGIDGPDTQYF,TGTGCCAGCAGCCTCTTACTAGCGGGGGGGATCGATGGCCCAGATACGCAGTATTTT
NA,NA,TRBJ1-2,TRBV4-2,CASSPRGDPYGYTF,TGTGCCAGCAGCCCTCGGGGCGACCCCTATGGCTACACCTTC
TRBD1,NA,TRBJ2-7,TRBV9,CASSEGGQGLEQYF,TGTGCCAGCAGCGAGGGGGGACAGGGACTCGAGCAGTACTTC
NA,NA,TRBJ2-1,TRBV5-6,CASRWSLSGTREFF,TGTGCCAGCAGATGGTCCCTCAGCGGCACAAGGGAATTCTTC
TRBD2,NA,TRBJ2-5,TRBV5-1,CASSPGLAGALQETQYF,TGCGCCAGCAGCCCAGGACTAGCGGGGGCACTTCAAGAGACCCAGTACTTC
TRBD1,NA,TRBJ1-1,TRBV20-1,CSARDPGQGRGNTEAFF,TGCAGTGCTAGGGATCCGGGACAGGGAAGGGGAAACACTGAAGCTTTCTTT
TRBD2,many,TRBJ2-5,TRBV29-1,CSVEGGVFETQYF,TGCAGCGTTGAGGGGGGGGTTTTCGAGACCCAGTACTTC
TRBD1,many,TRBJ2-1,TRBV5-1,CASPRVQDRGYNEQFF,TGCGCCAGCCCGAGGGTCCAGGACAGGGGTTACAATGAGCAGTTCTTC
NA,many,TRBJ1-5,TRBV12-3/TRBV12-4,CASSLTGQPQHF,TGTGCCAGCAGCTTAACGGGACAGCCCCAGCATTTT
NA,few,TRBJ1-1,TRBV6-2/TRBV6-3,CASTLGHGNTEAFF,TGTGCCAGCACTCTGGGACATGGGAACACTGAAGCTTTCTTT
TRBD1,few,TRBJ1-2,TRBV12-3/TRBV12-4,CASSSPGTAYGYTF,TGTGCCAGCAGCTCTCCCGGGACAGCCTATGGCTACACCTTC
NA,many,TRBJ2-1,TRBV20-1,CSAPSGTSSYNEQFF,TGCAGTGCCCCCTCCGGGACATCCTCCTACAATGAGCAGTTCTTC